The present TCR beta chain was sequenced within a study of control samples from healthy donors and cancer patients. This CDR3 comprises 14 residues. V gave up 4 bases and J gave up 4 bases, with 13 bases separating them. Germline V gene sequence: CDR1 SSHAT, CDR2 FNYEAQ (reference sequence). TCRdb's table, derived via immunoSEQ multiplex PCR, lists solely in-frame clones and lacks some. The sample has under 200,000 clones, about 95% seen once. This receptor was obtained from a man between 60 and 70 years old with colorectal cancer. This sequence joins TRBV7-7 and TRBJ1-1; D possibly corresponds to TRBD1 (5 bases). What was sequenced was PBMCs. The CDR3 nucleotides read TGTGCCAGCAGCTCCCGACAGAGAGTCACTGAAGCTTTCTTT. This sequence encodes CASSSRQRVTEAFF.